The clone carrying this T cell receptor (beta chain) was picked up many times. Antigen unknown. The sample belongs to a study of early T cells in non-severe SARS-CoV-2 infection. About the research overall: Bulk RNA isolated from unsorted whole blood underwent sequencing; chains were not paired.

The library protocol tagged individual cDNA molecules with unique molecular identifiers. TCRdb redid the calling of the 5' RACE reads with MiXCR, one entry per CDR3 protein. This sample has roughly 70,000 distinct CDR3 sequences, with roughly 13% found just once. This CDR3 region has 14 residues. The V end lost 5 bases, the J end lost 1 base, and 10 bases lay between the germline ends. In germline, CDR1 is LNHDA, CDR2 SQIVND (reference sequence). Study results and caveats: CD4 and private specificities were missed by VDJdb matching, which favored anti-spike CD8 responses.

Sequenced input: whole blood. This sequence joins TRBV19 and TRBJ2-3, with D possibly TRBD2 on 6 matching bases. This clonotype was obtained from an adult who was a healthcare worker with PCR-confirmed SARS-CoV-2 infection or an uninfected control (not recorded which). The CDR3 sequence: CASSGRGRTDTQYF. The DNA for the CDR3 is TGTGCCAGTAGTGGGCGGGGTCGCACAGATACGCAGTATTTT.